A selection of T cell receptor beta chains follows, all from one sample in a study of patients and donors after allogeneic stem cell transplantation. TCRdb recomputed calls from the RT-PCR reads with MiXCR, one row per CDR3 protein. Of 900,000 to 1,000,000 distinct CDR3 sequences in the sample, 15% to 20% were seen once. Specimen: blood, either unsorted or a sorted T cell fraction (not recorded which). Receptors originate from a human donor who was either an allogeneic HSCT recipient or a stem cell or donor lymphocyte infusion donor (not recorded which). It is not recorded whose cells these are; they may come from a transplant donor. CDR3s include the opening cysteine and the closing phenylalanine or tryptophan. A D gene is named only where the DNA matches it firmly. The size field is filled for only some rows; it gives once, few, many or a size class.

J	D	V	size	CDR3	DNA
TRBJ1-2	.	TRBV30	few	CAWNIRDGYTF	TGTGCCTGGAATATCAGGGACGGCTACACCTTC
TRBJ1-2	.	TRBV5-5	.	CASSLVDLNYGYTF	TGTGCCAGCAGCTTGGTAGATCTAAACTATGGCTACACCTTC
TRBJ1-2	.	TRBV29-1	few	CSVEQVNGYTF	TGCAGCGTTGAACAGGTCAATGGCTACACCTTC
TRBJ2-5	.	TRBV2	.	CASSEGVTVETQYF	TGTGCCAGCAGTGAGGGGGTGACGGTGGAGACCCAGTACTTC
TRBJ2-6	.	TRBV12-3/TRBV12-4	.	CASSFEARDPGAGANVLTF	TGTGCCAGCAGTTTTGAGGCCCGGGATCCTGGCGCTGGGGCCAACGTCCTGACTTTC
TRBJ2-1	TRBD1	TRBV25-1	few	CASSRDRGNEQFF	TGTGCCAGCAGTCGGGACAGGGGCAATGAGCAGTTCTTC
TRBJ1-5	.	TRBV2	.	CASSVNRPSNQPQHF	TGTGCCAGCAGTGTAAACAGACCTAGCAATCAGCCCCAGCATTTT
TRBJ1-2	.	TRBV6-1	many	CASSWVTGSGTYGYTF	TGTGCCAGCAGCTGGGTTACAGGTTCGGGTACCTATGGCTACACCTTC
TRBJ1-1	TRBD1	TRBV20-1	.	CSARGTVTEAFF	TGCAGTGCTAGGGGGACAGTCACTGAAGCTTTCTTT
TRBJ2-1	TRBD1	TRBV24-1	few	CATSELKDRGQSNEQFF	TGTGCCACCAGTGAGTTGAAGGACAGGGGGCAATCGAATGAGCAGTTCTTC
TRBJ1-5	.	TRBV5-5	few	CASSFSGTQHRQPQHF	TGTGCCAGCAGCTTCTCCGGGACACAACACCGACAGCCCCAGCATTTT
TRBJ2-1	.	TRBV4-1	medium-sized	CASSQATYNEQFF	TGCGCCAGCAGCCAAGCGACCTACAATGAGCAGTTCTTC
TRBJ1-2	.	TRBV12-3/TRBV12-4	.	CASSFTSRKVYGYTF	TGTGCCAGCAGTTTCACCTCCCGTAAGGTCTATGGCTACACCTTC
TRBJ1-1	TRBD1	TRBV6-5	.	CASSYRGTGVNTEAFF	TGTGCCAGCAGTTACAGGGGGACAGGGGTAAACACTGAAGCTTTCTTT
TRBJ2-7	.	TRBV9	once	CASSVQGTPYEQYF	TGTGCCAGCAGCGTGCAGGGGACCCCCTACGAGCAGTACTTC
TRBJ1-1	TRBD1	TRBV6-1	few	CASKAQGETEAFF	TGTGCCAGCAAGGCACAGGGGGAAACTGAAGCTTTCTTT
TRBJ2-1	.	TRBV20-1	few	CSASLADSIYNEQFF	TGCAGTGCTAGTCTTGCGGACTCGATATACAATGAGCAGTTCTTC
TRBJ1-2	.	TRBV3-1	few	CASSQGSPGSGYGYTF	TGTGCCAGCAGCCAAGGGTCACCAGGGTCGGGCTATGGCTACACCTTC
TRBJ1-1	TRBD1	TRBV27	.	CASSFLGQENTEAFF	TGTGCCAGCAGTTTCCTTGGACAGGAGAACACTGAAGCTTTCTTT
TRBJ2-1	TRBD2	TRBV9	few	CASSVEGGISPLNEQFF	TGTGCCAGCAGCGTAGAGGGAGGGATCTCACCTCTAAATGAGCAGTTCTTC
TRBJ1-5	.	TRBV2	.	CASSEGGKQPQHF	TGTGCCAGCAGTGAGGGTGGGAAACAGCCCCAGCATTTT
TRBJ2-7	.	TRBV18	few	CASRKKRDGTYEQYF	TGTGCCTCTCGGAAGAAACGGGACGGCACCTACGAGCAGTACTTC
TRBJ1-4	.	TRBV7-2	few	CASSLTFGEKLFF	TGTGCCAGCAGCTTAACGTTTGGTGAAAAACTGTTTTTT
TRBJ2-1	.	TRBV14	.	CASSQDSRGSIPGNEQFF	TGTGCCAGCAGCCAAGATTCCAGGGGCAGCATCCCAGGCAATGAGCAGTTCTTC
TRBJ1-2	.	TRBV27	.	CASSPQTGRLGYGYTF	TGTGCCAGCAGTCCCCAGACAGGCCGTTTGGGCTATGGCTACACCTTC
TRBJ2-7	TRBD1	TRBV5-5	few	CASSSGQGLTYEQYF	TGTGCCAGCAGCTCGGGACAGGGGTTGACCTACGAGCAGTACTTC
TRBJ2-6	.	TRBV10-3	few	CAISESTEGPNVLTF	TGTGCCATCAGTGAGTCAACAGAGGGGCCCAACGTCCTGACTTTC
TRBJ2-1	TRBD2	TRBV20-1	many	CSARGPSGRVNEQFF	TGCAGTGCTAGAGGTCCTAGCGGGAGAGTCAATGAGCAGTTCTTC
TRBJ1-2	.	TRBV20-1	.	CSARGRVGVGYTF	TGCAGTGCTAGAGGCAGGGTGGGCGTTGGCTACACCTTC
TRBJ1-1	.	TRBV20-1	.	CSAKPEGNTEAFF	TGCAGTGCTAAACCAGAGGGGAACACTGAAGCTTTCTTT
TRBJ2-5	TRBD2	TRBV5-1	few	CASSHSGRALETQYF	TGCGCCAGCAGTCACAGCGGGAGGGCCTTAGAGACCCAGTACTTC
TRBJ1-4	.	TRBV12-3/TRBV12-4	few	CASSSGGIRLFF	TGTGCCAGCAGTTCAGGTGGGATACGGCTGTTTTTT
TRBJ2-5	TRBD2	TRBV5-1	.	CASSIGLAGAQETQYF	TGCGCCAGCAGCATAGGACTAGCGGGGGCCCAAGAGACCCAGTACTTC
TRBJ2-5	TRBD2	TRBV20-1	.	CSAPGLAEGGVKTQYF	TGCAGTGCCCCGGGACTAGCGGAGGGGGGAGTGAAGACCCAGTACTTC
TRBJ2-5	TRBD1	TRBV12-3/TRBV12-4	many	CASSFPGRGQETQYF	TGTGCCAGCAGTTTTCCGGGCAGGGGGCAAGAGACCCAGTACTTC